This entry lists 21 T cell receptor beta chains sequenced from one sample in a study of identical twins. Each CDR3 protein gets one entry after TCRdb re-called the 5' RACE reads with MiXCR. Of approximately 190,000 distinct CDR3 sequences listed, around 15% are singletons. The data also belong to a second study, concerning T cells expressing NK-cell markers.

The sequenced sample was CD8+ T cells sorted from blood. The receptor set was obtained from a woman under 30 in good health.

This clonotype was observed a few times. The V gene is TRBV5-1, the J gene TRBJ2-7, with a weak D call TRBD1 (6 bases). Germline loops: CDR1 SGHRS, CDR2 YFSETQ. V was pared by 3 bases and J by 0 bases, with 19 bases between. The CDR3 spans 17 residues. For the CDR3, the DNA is TGCGCCAGCAGCTCAGACCGGGACACTACACGCTCCTACGAGCAGTACTTC. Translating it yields CASSSDRDTTRSYEQYF.

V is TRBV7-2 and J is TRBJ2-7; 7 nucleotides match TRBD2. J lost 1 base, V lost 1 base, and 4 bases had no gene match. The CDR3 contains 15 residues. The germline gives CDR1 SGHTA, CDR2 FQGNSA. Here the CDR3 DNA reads TGTGCCAGCAGCTTAGTGCCTAGCGGATCCTACGAGCAGTACTTC. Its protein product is CASSLVPSGSYEQYF.

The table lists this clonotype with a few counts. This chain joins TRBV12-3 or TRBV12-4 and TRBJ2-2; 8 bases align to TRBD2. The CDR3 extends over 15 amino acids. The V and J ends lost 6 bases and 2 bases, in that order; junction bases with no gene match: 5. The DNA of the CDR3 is TGTGCCAGCAGCCGAGCGGGGGTAAACACCGGGGAGCTGTTTTTT. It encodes CASSRAGVNTGELFF.

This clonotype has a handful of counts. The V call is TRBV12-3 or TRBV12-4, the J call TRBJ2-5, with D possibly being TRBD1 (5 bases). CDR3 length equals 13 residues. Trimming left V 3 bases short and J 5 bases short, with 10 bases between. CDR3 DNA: TGTGCCAGCAGTTTCGCAGGGTGGGAGACCCAGTACTTC. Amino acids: CASSFAGWETQYF.

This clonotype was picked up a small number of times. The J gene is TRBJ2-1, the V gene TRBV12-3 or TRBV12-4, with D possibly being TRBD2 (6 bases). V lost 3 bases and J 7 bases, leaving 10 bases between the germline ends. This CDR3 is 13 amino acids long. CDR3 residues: CASSFNAGNEQFF. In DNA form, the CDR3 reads TGTGCCAGCAGTTTTAACGCGGGGAATGAGCAGTTCTTC.

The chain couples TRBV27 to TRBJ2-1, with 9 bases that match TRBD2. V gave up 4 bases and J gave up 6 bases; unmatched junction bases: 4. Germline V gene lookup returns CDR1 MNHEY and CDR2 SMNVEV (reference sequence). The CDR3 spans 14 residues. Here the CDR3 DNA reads TGTGCCAGCAGTTGGGCGGGGGGGACCAATGAGCAGTTCTTC. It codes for CASSWAGGTNEQFF.

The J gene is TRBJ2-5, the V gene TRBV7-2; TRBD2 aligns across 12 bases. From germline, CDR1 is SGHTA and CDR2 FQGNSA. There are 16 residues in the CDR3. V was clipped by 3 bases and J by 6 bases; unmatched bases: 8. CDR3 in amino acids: CASSFGRTSGEKTQYF. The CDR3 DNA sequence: TGTGCCAGCAGCTTCGGAAGGACTAGCGGGGAAAAGACCCAGTACTTC.

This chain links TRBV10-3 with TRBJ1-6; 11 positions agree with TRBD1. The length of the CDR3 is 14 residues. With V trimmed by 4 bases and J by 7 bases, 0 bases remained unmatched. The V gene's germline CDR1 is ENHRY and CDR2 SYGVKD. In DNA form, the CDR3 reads TGTGCCATCAGTGGGGACAGGGGGAATTCACCCCTCCACTTT. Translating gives CAISGDRGNSPLHF.

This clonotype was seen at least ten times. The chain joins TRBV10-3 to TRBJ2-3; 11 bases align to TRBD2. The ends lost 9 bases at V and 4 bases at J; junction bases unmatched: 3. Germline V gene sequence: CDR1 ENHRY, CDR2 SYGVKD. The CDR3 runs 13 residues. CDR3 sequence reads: CAIRLAGSDTQYF. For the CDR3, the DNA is TGTGCCATAAGACTAGCGGGATCAGATACGCAGTATTTT.

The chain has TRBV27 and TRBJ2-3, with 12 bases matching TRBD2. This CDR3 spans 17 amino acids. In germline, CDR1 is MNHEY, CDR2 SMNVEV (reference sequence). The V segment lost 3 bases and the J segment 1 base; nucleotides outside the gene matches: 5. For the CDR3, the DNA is TGTGCCAGCAGTTTCTTGACTAGCGGGGGTGGCACAGATACGCAGTATTTT. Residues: CASSFLTSGGGTDTQYF.

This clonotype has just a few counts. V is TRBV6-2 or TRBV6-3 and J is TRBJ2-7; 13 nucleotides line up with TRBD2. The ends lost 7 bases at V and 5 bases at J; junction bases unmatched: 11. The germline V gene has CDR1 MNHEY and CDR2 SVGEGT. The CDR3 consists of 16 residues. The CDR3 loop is CASTGLAGVLFHEQYF. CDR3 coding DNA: TGTGCCAGCACTGGACTAGCGGGAGTTCTTTTCCACGAGCAGTACTTC.

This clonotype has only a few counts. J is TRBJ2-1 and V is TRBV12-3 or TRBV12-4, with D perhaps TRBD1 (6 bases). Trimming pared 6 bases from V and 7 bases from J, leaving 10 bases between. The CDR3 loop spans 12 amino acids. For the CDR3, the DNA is TGTGCCAGCAGCCCAGGGGTTAATGAGCAGTTCTTC. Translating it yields CASSPGVNEQFF.

Here the CDR3 DNA reads TGCAGTGCTCGACAGGGAGTCGGGTCCTACAATGAGCAGTTCTTC. Encoded protein: CSARQGVGSYNEQFF. J is TRBJ2-1 and V is TRBV20-1, with 7 bases aligning to TRBD1. The CDR3 length is 15 residues. Trimming cost V 5 bases and J 1 base; bases outside gene matches: 8. Germline lookup yields CDR1 DFQATT and CDR2 SNEGSKA (reference sequence).

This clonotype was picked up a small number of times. CDR3 sequence: CASSLVGLDNEQFF. The CDR3 region has the DNA TGTGCCAGCAGCTTAGTAGGCTTGGACAATGAGCAGTTCTTC. The chain is built from TRBV11-2 and TRBJ2-1; D ambiguous. V lost 1 base and J 5 bases, leaving 9 bases between the germline ends. The CDR3 is made up of 14 amino acids. Germline CDR1 and CDR2: SGHAT and FQNNGV.

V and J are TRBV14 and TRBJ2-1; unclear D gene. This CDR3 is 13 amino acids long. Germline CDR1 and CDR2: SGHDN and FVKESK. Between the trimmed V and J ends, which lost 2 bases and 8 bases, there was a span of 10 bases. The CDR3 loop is CASSQFDGDEQFF. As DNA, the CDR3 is TGTGCCAGCAGCCAATTCGATGGGGATGAGCAGTTCTTC.

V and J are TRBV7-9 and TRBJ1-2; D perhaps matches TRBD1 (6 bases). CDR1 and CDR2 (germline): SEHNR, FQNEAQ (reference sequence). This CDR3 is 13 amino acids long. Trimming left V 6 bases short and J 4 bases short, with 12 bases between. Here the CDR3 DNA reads TGTGCCAGCAGTTTGAAACAGGGCTATGGCTACACCTTC. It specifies CASSLKQGYGYTF.

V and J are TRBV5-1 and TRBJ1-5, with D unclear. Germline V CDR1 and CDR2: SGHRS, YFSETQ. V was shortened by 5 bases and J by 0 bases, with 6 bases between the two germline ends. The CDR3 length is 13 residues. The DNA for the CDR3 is TGCGCCAGCAGGGCTAATAGCAATCAGCCCCAGCATTTT. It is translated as CASRANSNQPQHF. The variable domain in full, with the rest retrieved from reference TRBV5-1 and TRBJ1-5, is KAGVTQTPRYLIKTRGQQVTLSCSPISGHRSVSWYQQTPGQGLQFLFEYFSETQRNKGNFPGRFSGRQFSNSRSEMNVSTLELGDSALYLCASRANSNQPQHFGDGTRLSIL.

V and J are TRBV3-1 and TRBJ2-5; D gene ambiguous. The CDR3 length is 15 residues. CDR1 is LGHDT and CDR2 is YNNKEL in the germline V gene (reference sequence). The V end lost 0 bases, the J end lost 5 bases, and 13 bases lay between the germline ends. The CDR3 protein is CASSQDVTLRETQYF. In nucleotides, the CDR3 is TGTGCCAGCAGCCAAGATGTGACTCTTCGGGAGACCCAGTACTTC.

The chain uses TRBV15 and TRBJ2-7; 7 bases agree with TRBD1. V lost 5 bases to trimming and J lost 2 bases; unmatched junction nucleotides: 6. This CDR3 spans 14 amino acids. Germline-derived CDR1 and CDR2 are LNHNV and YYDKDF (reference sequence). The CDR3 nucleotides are TGTGCCACCAGCCCCCGGACAGGAGCCTACGAGCAGTACTTC. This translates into CATSPRTGAYEQYF.

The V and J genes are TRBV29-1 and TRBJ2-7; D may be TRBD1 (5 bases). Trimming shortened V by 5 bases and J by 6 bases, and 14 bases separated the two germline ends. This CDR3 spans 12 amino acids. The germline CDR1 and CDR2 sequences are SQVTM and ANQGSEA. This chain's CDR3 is CSVNQGMGEQYF. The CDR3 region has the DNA TGCAGCGTTAACCAGGGTATGGGCGAGCAGTACTTC.

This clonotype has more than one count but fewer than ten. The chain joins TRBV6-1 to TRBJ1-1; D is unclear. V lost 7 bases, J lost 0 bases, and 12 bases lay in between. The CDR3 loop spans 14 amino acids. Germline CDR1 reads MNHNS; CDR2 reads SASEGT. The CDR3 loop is CASNSMGMNTEAFF. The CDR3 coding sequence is TGTGCCAGCAACTCGATGGGGATGAACACTGAAGCTTTCTTT.